This TCR beta chain was identified during a study of T cells in Graves' hyperthyroidism and ophthalmopathy. The CDR3 contains 18 residues. Germline CDR1 SNHLY, CDR2 FYNNEI. V lost 6 bases and J 0 bases, leaving 21 bases between the germline ends. RNA transcripts provided the source from which TCR beta CDR3 regions were amplified. HTBI primers were the set used in a first-round RT-PCR of the TCR CDR3. MiXCR, applied by TCRdb to the multiplex PCR reads, yields one record per CDR3 protein. The table lists some 600,000 distinct CDR3 sequences, 46% of them singletons. Source material: peripheral blood or thyroid tissue (not recorded which). The receptor was isolated from a woman under 30 with Graves' hyperthyroidism. The chain combines TRBV2 with TRBJ1-3; TRBD1 is a possible D gene (6 bases). CDR3 bases: TGTGCCAGCAGCACCCGACAGGACAGAAGAGACTCTGGAAACACCATATATTTT. As protein: CASSTRQDRRDSGNTIYF.